Listed below are T cell receptor beta chains from one sample, sequenced in a study of tumor-infiltrating lymphocytes in primary liver carcinoma. Each CDR3 protein gets one entry after TCRdb re-called the multiplex PCR reads with MiXCR. The profile covers about 210,000 distinct CDR3 sequences, with around three fifths appearing a single time and roughly 6.8% taken by the ten largest. The sequencing input was peripheral blood. The receptors were sampled from an older woman with primary liver carcinoma and hepatitis B virus infection. Each CDR3 is given with its conserved first and last residue. A D gene is named only where the DNA matches it firmly. Not all rows give a size; the values are once, few, many and, for expanded clones, a class.

TRBV10-3,TRBJ2-3,-,-,TGTGCCATCGGTGAGTCGAATCCCGCGATGCGCTTGAATACGCAGTATTTT,CAIGESNPAMRLNTQYF
TRBV5-1,TRBJ2-4,TRBD2,-,TGCGCCAGCAGCCTACCGACTAGCGGAGCCAAAAACATTCAGTACTTC,CASSLPTSGAKNIQYF
TRBV11-2,TRBJ2-3,-,-,TGTGCCAGCAGCTTAGTCGCATTTAGCACAGATACGCAGTATTTC,CASSLVAFSTDTQYF
TRBV28,TRBJ1-2,-,few,TGTGCCAGTCCACCCTTAACGGGTACCTTC,CASPPLTGTF
TRBV29-1,TRBJ2-1,-,-,TGCAACGTTGGCGGGGCAGTAGGTGAGCAGTTCTTC,CNVGGAVGEQFF
TRBV11-2,TRBJ2-3,-,once,TGTGCCAGCAGCACCGAATACGGGTCTTACATTGATAAGCAGTATTTT,CASSTEYGSYIDKQYF
TRBV11-3,TRBJ1-2,TRBD1,-,TGTGCCAGCAGCGTAACTACAGGGGCCCTCGAGTACGGCTACACCTTC,CASSVTTGALEYGYTF
TRBV20-1,TRBJ1-2,TRBD1,-,TGCAGTGCTAGTCAGGGACAGATCTATGGCTACACCTTC,CSASQGQIYGYTF
TRBV24-1,TRBJ1-5,-,-,TGTGCCACCAGTATGGGGGGCCGCTTTAATCAGCCCCAGCATTTT,CATSMGGRFNQPQHF
TRBV4-1,TRBJ1-2,-,many,TGCGCCAGCAGCTATAGGGGCTGGACAGCCATCTCCTACCCGAACTATGGCTACACCTTC,CASSYRGWTAISYPNYGYTF
TRBV28,TRBJ2-7,-,-,TGTGCCAGCAGTTTACTAGGGCTCGAGCAGTACTTC,CASSLLGLEQYF
TRBV29-1,TRBJ2-5,-,many,TGCAGCGTTGATGTCGGGGAACAAGAGACCCAGTACTTC,CSVDVGEQETQYF
TRBV30,TRBJ2-3,TRBD2,few,TGTGCCTGGACTAGCGGTAGCACAGATACGCAGTATTTT,CAWTSGSTDTQYF
TRBV28,TRBJ2-7,TRBD2,-,TGTGCCAGCGGCGACTGGACTAGCGGGAGGAGGCGCTACGAGGAGTACTTC,CASGDWTSGRRRYEEYF
TRBV11-2,TRBJ2-3,TRBD2,-,TGTGCCAGCAGCCGAGGACTAGCAGCCAACACAAATACGCAGTATTTT,CASSRGLAANTNTQYF
TRBV21-1,TRBJ2-1,-,-,TGTGCCAGCAGCCCCGGGACAGGCTACAATGAGCAGTTCTTC,CASSPGTGYNEQFF
TRBV6-2/TRBV6-3,TRBJ2-1,-,many,TGTGCCAGTCGGGACGAAGGTTCCTACAATGAGCAGTTCTTC,CASRDEGSYNEQFF
TRBV5-5,TRBJ1-4,-,-,TGTGTCAGCAGCGCCGGCCCGGGACTGCCTAATGAAAAACTGTTTTTT,CVSSAGPGLPNEKLFF
TRBV11-3,TRBJ2-7,TRBD2,-,TGTGCCAGCAGCACCGGGACTGGCGGGAGGCGGGGGTCTGACGAGCAGTACTTC,CASSTGTGGRRGSDEQYF
TRBV29-1,TRBJ1-2,-,many,TGCAGCGTTGGTTCACAGGGCTATGGCTACACCTTC,CSVGSQGYGYTF
TRBV11-2,TRBJ2-6,-,-,TGTGCCAGCAGCCCGGGACAGTTCCGGACTAGCTCCGAGGCCAACGTCCTGACTTTC,CASSPGQFRTSSEANVLTF
TRBV11-2,TRBJ2-1,-,-,TGTGCCAGCAGCTCACTTCACGGGATCTACAATGAGCAGTTCTTC,CASSSLHGIYNEQFF
TRBV12-5,TRBJ2-2,-,few,TGTGCTAGTGGTTTCGAGGGGGTTACCGGGGAGCTGTTATTT,CASGFEGVTGELLF
TRBV11-3,TRBJ2-2,-,-,TGTACCAGCAGCCCCCCGAAGGGGGAGCTGTTCTTT,CTSSPPKGELFF
TRBV6-6,TRBJ2-1,-,many,TGTGCCAGCATGGTAGACTTCGTAATCCATGAGCAGTTCTTC,CASMVDFVIHEQFF